Here is one T cell receptor beta chain with its context. This record comes from a study of blood T cell repertoires in COVID-19. About the study: The United States, Italy and Spain provided the acute and convalescent COVID-19 samples. PBMCs, B-cell-depleted T cells, or T cells provided the cDNA or gDNA that made up the material.

Trimming pared 0 bases from V and 13 bases from J, leaving 10 bases between. The CDR3 covers 13 residues. CDR1 and CDR2 from the germline V gene are MNHEY and SVGAGI. Authors' processing steps: Reference gene primer amplification yielded estimated nucleated cell counts. The assay was immunoSEQ multiplex PCR, and TCRdb's table has in-frame clones only and misses some. That table is the source of V, J and clone size, and D and trimming were worked out from the DNA. Here the sample spans about 75,000 clones, roughly 84% being singletons. The J gene is TRBJ1-6, the V gene TRBV6-5; D might be TRBD1 (5 bases). Sequences were obtained from peripheral blood. This TCR was sampled from a woman aged 45-65 years with acute or convalescent COVID-19. The CDR3 loop is CASSYSREGPLHF. In DNA form, the CDR3 reads TGTGCCAGCAGTTACTCCAGGGAAGGGCCCCTCCACTTT.